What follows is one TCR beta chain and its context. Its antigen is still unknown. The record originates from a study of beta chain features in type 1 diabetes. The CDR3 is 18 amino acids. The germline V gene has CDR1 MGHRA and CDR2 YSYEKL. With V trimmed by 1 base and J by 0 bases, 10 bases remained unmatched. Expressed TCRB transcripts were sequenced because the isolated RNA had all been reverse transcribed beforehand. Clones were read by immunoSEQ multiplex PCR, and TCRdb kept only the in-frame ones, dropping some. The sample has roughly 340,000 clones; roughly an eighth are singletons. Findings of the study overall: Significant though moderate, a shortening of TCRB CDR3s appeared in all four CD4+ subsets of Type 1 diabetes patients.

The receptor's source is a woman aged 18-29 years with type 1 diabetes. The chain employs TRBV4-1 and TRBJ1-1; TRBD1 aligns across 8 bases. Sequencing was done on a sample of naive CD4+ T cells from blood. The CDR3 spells CASSQGRQGPRMNTEAFF. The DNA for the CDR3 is TGCGCCAGCAGCCAAGGGAGACAGGGGCCTCGTATGAACACTGAAGCTTTCTTT.